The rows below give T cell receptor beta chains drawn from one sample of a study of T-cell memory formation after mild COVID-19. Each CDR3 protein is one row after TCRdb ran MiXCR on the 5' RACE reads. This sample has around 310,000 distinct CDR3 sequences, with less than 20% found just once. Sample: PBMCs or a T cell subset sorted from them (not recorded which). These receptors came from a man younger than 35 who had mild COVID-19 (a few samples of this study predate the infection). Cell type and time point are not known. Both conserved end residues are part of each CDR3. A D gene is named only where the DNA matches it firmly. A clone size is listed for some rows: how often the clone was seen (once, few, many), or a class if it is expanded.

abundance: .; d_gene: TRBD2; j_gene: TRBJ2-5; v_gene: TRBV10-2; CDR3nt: TGCGCCAGCACCCCGGCTAGCGGGGGGTCCGAGACCCAGTACTTC; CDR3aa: CASTPASGGSETQYF
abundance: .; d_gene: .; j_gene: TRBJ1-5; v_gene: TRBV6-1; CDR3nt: TGTGCCAGCACTGGGGGCGAGCGGAGCAATCAGCCCCAGCATTTT; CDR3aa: CASTGGERSNQPQHF
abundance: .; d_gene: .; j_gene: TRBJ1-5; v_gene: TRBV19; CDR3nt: TGTGCCAGTACTATCCGGGATCAGCCCCAGCATTTT; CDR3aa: CASTIRDQPQHF
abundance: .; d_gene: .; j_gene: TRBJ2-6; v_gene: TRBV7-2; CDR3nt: TGTGCCAGCAGCCGAGACTTCTCTGGGGCCAACGTCCTGACTTTC; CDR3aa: CASSRDFSGANVLTF
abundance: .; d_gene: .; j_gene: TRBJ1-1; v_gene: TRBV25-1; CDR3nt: TGTGCCAGCAGTGATTCGTGGGCGAACACTGAAGCTTTCTTT; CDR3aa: CASSDSWANTEAFF
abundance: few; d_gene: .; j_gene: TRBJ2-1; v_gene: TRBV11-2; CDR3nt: TGTGCCAGCAGCCACTCTAGCGTTCGGAATGAGCAGTTCTTC; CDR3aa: CASSHSSVRNEQFF
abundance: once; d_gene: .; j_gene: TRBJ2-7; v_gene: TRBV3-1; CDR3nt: TGTGCCAGCAGCCAAGGGCCACTGAGCTCCTACGAGCAGTACTTC; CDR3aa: CASSQGPLSSYEQYF
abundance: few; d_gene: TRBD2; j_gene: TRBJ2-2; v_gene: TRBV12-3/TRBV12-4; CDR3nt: TGTGCCAGCAGTTTCCAACTAGCGGGGGGTACCGGGGAGCTGTTTTTT; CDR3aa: CASSFQLAGGTGELFF
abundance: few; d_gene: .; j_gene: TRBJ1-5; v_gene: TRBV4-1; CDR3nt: TGCGCCAGCAGCCAAGATTTCTGGGCCAGGGTAGAGATTAGCAATCAGCCCCAGCATTTT; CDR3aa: CASSQDFWARVEISNQPQHF
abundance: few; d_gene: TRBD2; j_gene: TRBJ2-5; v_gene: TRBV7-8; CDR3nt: TGTGCCAGCAGCGATAAATACGGGAGGTTGGAGACCCAGTACTTC; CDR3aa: CASSDKYGRLETQYF
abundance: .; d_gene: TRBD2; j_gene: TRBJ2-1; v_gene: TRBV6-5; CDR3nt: TGTGCCAGCAGTTACGGGACTAGCGGGGGCGCGGAGTTCTTC; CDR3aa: CASSYGTSGGAEFF
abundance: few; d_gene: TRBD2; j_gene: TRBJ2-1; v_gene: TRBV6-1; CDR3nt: TGTGCCAGCAGTGGGACTAGCGGGGGGCCGAATGAGCAGTTCTTC; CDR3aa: CASSGTSGGPNEQFF
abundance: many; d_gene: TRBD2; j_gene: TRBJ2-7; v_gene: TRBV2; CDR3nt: TGTGCCAGCAGTGCCCTAGCGGGGACCTCCTACGAGCAGTACTTC; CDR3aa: CASSALAGTSYEQYF
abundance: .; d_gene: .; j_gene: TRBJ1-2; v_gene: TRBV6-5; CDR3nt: TGTGCCAGCAGTTACTCTCGCGCCTCTTCCGGCTACACCTTC; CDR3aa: CASSYSRASSGYTF
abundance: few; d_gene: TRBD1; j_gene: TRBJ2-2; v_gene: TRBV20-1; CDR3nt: TGCAGTGTTGTCGGACAGGCGAACACCGGGGAGCTGTTTTTT; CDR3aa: CSVVGQANTGELFF
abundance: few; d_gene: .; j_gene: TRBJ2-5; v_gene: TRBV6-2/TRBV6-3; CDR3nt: TGTGCCAGCAGTGGGGCGGGACTCGAGACCCAGTACTTC; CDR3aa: CASSGAGLETQYF
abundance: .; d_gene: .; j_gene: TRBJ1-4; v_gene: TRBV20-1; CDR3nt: TGCAGTGCGAGAGACCCAAGGGATAATGAAAAACTGTTTTTT; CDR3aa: CSARDPRDNEKLFF